Listed below are T cell receptor beta chains from one sample, sequenced in a study of blood T cells in healthy people across ages. Via MiXCR, TCRdb re-called the 5' RACE reads, giving one row per CDR3 protein. The sample shows approximately 880,000 distinct CDR3 sequences, around 46% of them seen only once. Sequencing input: blood. These receptor sequences come from a man aged 25 to 45 in good health. Each CDR3 is given with its conserved first and last residue. D genes are given only for firm matches. Rows give clone size only sometimes, using once, few, many, or a class for an expanded clone.

clone_size,d_call,v_call,j_call,cdr3_nt,cdr3_aa
NA,TRBD1,TRBV4-1,TRBJ2-7,TGCGCCAGCAGCCGGGATTTTCCGGGACAGTCCTACGAGCAGTACTTC,CASSRDFPGQSYEQYF
NA,TRBD2,TRBV4-1,TRBJ2-5,TGCGCCAGCAAGCAAGCGGGGACAGAGACCCAGTACTTC,CASKQAGTETQYF
NA,NA,TRBV28,TRBJ1-6,TGTGCCAGCAGTTTAGACTGGGGGGTCCATTCACCCCTCCACTTT,CASSLDWGVHSPLHF
NA,NA,TRBV6-5,TRBJ2-7,TGTGCCAGCAGTTACCCAGGGAAGCTGTCCTCTCACGAGCAGTACTTC,CASSYPGKLSSHEQYF
once,TRBD1,TRBV6-1,TRBJ1-3,TGTGCCAGCAGTGAAGACAGGGGGGTAAGAAACACCATATATTTT,CASSEDRGVRNTIYF
once,TRBD1,TRBV6-5,TRBJ1-3,TGTGCCAGCAGGCTCCAGACCGGGACAGCTGGAAACACCATATATTTT,CASRLQTGTAGNTIYF
once,NA,TRBV12-3/TRBV12-4,TRBJ1-2,TGTGCCAGCAGACCCGCGGCCGGTAACTATGGCTACACCTTC,CASRPAAGNYGYTF
NA,NA,TRBV20-1,TRBJ2-7,TGCAGTGCTAATACCGGGACCACCTACGAGCAGTACTTC,CSANTGTTYEQYF
NA,NA,TRBV7-2,TRBJ2-4,TGTGCCAGCAGCTCCCCGGCTGAAAACATTCAGTACTTC,CASSSPAENIQYF
NA,NA,TRBV6-2/TRBV6-3,TRBJ1-2,TGTGCCAGCAGCCCTGGTAAGGCCGGGACGTATGGCTACACCTTC,CASSPGKAGTYGYTF
many,TRBD1,TRBV7-2,TRBJ2-1,TGTGCCAGCAGCTTTCCCGGGACAGCGATGGAGCAGTTCTTC,CASSFPGTAMEQFF
many,NA,TRBV5-1,TRBJ2-4,TGCGCCAGCAGCTCGGACGGAACCAAAAACATTCAGTACTTC,CASSSDGTKNIQYF
once,NA,TRBV5-1,TRBJ1-6,TGCGCCAGCAGCTTCTCCCAGTCCACCGGGACCCTCCACTTT,CASSFSQSTGTLHF
NA,TRBD1,TRBV6-5,TRBJ2-7,TGTGCCAGCACCGCCGGGACAGTTGGAAATACCGAGCAGTACTTC,CASTAGTVGNTEQYF
few,NA,TRBV7-2,TRBJ2-7,TGTGCCAGCAGCTCCTCTCCTGGGGCACATTACGAGCAGTACTTC,CASSSSPGAHYEQYF
few,NA,TRBV7-8,TRBJ2-1,TGTGCCAGCAGCTTAGCTGACACAGGGAATGAGCAGTTCTTC,CASSLADTGNEQFF
NA,NA,TRBV7-2,TRBJ2-3,TGTGCCAGCAGCCGACCGCCCCCTGTCTTTGGGGATACGCAGTATTTT,CASSRPPPVFGDTQYF
NA,NA,TRBV29-1,TRBJ2-6,TGCAGCGTTGATACAGGGCGCTCTGGGGCCAACGTCCTGACTTTC,CSVDTGRSGANVLTF
NA,NA,TRBV12-3/TRBV12-4,TRBJ2-3,TGTGCCAGCAGTGGACCTAGCAGATGGAACACAGATACGCAGTATTTT,CASSGPSRWNTDTQYF
many,TRBD1,TRBV20-1,TRBJ2-7,TGCAGTGCTAGAGGGACAGGGGGGTTCCATGACGAGCAGTACTTC,CSARGTGGFHDEQYF
NA,TRBD1,TRBV7-9,TRBJ2-3,TGTGCCAGCATGATGACAGGGGGCACAGATACGCAGTATTTT,CASMMTGGTDTQYF
few,NA,TRBV29-1,TRBJ2-1,TGCAGCGTTGCTTTAGGGACACGACAGAATGAGCAGTTCTTC,CSVALGTRQNEQFF
NA,TRBD1,TRBV4-3,TRBJ2-7,TGCGCCAGCAGCTGGGACAGGGGGATTTACGAGCAGTACTTC,CASSWDRGIYEQYF
few,NA,TRBV20-1,TRBJ2-7,TGCAGTGCTATAGACTCCTACGAGCAGTACTTC,CSAIDSYEQYF
NA,TRBD1,TRBV20-1,TRBJ1-2,TGCAGTGCTAGAGACGGGGACAGGGGTTATGGCTACACCTTC,CSARDGDRGYGYTF
few,TRBD1,TRBV25-1,TRBJ2-3,TGTGCCAGCAGTGCCCATCAGGGGGAACGGGGCACAGATACGCAGTATTTT,CASSAHQGERGTDTQYF
NA,TRBD2,TRBV12-3/TRBV12-4,TRBJ2-5,TGTGCCAGCAGTCAGACTAGCGGGGGCGAGACCCAGTACTTC,CASSQTSGGETQYF